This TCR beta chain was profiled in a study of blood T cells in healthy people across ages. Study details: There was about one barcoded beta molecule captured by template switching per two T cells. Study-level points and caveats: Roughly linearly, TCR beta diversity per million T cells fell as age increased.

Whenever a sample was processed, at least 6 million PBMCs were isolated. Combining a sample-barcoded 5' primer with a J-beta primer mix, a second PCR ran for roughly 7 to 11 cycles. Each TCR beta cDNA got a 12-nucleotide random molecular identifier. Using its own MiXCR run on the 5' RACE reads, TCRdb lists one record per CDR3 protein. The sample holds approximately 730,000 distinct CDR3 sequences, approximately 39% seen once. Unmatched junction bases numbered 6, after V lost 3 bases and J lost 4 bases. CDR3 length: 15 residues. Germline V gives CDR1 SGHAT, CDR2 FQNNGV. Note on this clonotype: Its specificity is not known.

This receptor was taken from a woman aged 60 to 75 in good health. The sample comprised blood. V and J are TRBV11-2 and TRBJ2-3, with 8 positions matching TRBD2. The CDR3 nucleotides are TGTGCCAGCAGCTTTATAGCGGGGACGGCAGATACGCAGTATTTT. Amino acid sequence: CASSFIAGTADTQYF.